This T cell receptor beta chain originates from a study of T cells in Graves' hyperthyroidism and ophthalmopathy. V shed 4 bases and J shed 6 bases, with 10 bases lying between them. Germline V gives CDR1 MDHEN, CDR2 SYDVKM. CDR3 size: 12 residues. It was RNA transcripts that yielded the amplified TCR beta CDR3 regions. When the TCR CDR3 underwent first-round RT-PCR, the HTBI primer set was used. TCRdb reprocessed the multiplex PCR reads with MiXCR, giving one entry per CDR3 protein. There are about 350,000 distinct CDR3 sequences in the sample; more than 11% occur only once, and around 23% lies in the top ten. These patients, aged 18 to 65, had recently diagnosed hyperthyroidism lasting under 2 months. A 10 ml volume of fresh peripheral blood provided the PBMCs. Overall study results and limits: Ophthalmopathy was separated from stable hyperthyroidism by a 13 V-J model.

This clonotype was detected ten times or more. Its antigen is not known. The TCR was taken from a woman under 40 with Graves' hyperthyroidism. The J gene is TRBJ2-7, the V gene TRBV28; possibly TRBD2 for D (5 bases). Sequencing was carried out using blood. The CDR3 is CASSWRASEQYF. CDR3 coding DNA: TGTGCCAGCAGTTGGCGGGCGAGCGAGCAGTACTTC.